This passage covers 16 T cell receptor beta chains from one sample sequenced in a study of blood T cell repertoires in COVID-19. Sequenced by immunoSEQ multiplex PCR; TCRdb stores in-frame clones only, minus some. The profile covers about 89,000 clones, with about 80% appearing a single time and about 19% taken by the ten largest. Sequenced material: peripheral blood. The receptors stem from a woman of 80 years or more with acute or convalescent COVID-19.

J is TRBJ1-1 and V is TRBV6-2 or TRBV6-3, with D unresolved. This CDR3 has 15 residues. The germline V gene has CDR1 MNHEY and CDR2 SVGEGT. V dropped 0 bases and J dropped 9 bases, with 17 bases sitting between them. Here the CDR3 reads CASSYSSQPSPKAFF. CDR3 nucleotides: TGTGCCAGCAGTTACTCGTCCCAACCCTCCCCTAAAGCTTTCTTT.

CDR3 region: CASSQDWGLQETQYF. In nucleotides, the CDR3 is TGTGCCAGCAGCCAAGATTGGGGACTCCAAGAGACCCAGTACTTC. V and J are TRBV3-1 (or the pseudogene TRBV3-2) and TRBJ2-5, with D perhaps TRBD2 (6 bases). CDR3 size: 15 residues. CDR1 and CDR2 (germline): LGHDT, YNNKEL (reference sequence). V lost 0 bases and J lost 1, with 9 bases in between.

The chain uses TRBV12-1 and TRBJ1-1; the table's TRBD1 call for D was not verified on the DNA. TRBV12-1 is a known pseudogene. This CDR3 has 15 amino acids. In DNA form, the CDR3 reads TGTGCCAGCAGCCCTGCCCGACAGGGAGAGACTGAAGCTTTCTTT. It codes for CASSPARQGETEAFF.

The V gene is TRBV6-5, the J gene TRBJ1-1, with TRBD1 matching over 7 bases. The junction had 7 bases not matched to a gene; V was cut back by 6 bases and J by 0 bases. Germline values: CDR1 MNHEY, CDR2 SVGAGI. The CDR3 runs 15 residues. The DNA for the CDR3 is TGTGCCAGCAGATCCCGACAGGGAATGAACACTGAAGCTTTCTTT. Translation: CASRSRQGMNTEAFF.

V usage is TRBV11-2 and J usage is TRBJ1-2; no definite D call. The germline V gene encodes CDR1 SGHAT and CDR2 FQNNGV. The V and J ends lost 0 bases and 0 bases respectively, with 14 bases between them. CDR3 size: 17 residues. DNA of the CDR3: TGTGCCAGCAGCTTAGATTTGGGCAGTTTATCTAACTATGGCTACACCTTC. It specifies CASSLDLGSLSNYGYTF.

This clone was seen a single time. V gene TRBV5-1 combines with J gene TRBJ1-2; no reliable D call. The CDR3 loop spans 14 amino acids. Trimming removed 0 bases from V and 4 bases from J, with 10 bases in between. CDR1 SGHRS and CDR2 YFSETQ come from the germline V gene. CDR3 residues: CASSLGLAFYGYTF. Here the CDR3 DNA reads TGCGCCAGCAGCTTGGGTCTAGCCTTCTATGGCTACACCTTC.

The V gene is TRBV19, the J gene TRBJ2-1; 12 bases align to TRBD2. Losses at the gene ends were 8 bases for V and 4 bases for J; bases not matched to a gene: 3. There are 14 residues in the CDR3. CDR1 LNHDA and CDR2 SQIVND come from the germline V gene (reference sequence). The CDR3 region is CASHGTSGYNEQFF. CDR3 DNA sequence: TGTGCCAGTCATGGGACTAGCGGGTACAATGAGCAGTTCTTC. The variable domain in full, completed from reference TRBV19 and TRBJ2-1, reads DGGITQSPKYLFRKEGQNVTLSCEQNLNHDAMYWYRQDPGQGLRLIYYSQIVNDFQKGDIAEGYSVSREKKESFPLTVTSAQKNPTAFYLCASHGTSGYNEQFFGPGTRLTVL.

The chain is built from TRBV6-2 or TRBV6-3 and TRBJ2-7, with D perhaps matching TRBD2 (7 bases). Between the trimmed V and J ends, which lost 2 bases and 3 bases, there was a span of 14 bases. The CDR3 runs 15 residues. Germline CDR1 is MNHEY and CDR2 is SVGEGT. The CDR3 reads CASSYVGGPDYEQYF. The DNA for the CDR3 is TGTGCCAGCAGTTACGTCGGGGGGCCCGACTACGAGCAGTACTTC.

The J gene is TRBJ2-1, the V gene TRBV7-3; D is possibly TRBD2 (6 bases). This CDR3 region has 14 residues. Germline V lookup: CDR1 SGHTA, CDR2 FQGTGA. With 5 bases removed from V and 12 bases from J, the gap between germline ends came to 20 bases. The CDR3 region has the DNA TGTGCCAGCAGCCCCGGCGGGGACCAAACGGGGCAGTTCTTC. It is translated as CASSPGGDQTGQFF. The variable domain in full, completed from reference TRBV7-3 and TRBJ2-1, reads GAGVSQTPSNKVTEKGKYVELRCDPISGHTALYWYRQSLGQGPEFLIYFQGTGAADDSGLPNDRFFAVRPEGSVSTLKIQRTERGDSAVYLCASSPGGDQTGQFFGPGTRLTVL.

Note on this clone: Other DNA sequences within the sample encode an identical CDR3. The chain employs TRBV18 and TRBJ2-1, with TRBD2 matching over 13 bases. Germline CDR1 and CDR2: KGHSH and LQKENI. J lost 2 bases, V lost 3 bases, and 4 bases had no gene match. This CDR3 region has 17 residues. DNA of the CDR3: TGTGCCAGCTCACCGCCGGGACTAGCGGGGCCCTACAATGAGCAGTTCTTC. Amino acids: CASSPPGLAGPYNEQFF.

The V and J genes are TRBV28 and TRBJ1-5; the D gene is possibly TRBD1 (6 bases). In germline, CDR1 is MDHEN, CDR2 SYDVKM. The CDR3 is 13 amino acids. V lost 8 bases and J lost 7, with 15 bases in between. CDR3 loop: CASVKGEGQPQHF. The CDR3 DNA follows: TGTGCCAGCGTCAAGGGGGAGGGACAGCCCCAGCATTTT.

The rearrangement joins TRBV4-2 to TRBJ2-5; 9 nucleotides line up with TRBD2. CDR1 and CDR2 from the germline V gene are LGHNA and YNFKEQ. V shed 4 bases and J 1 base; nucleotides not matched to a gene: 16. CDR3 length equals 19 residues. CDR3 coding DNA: TGTGCCAGCAGCCGAAAGGAGAGCGGGGGGCCAGGGGGCCAAGAGACCCAGTACTTC. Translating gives CASSRKESGGPGGQETQYF.

This CDR3 reads CASSLSVRLEQYF. In DNA form, the CDR3 reads TGTGCCAGCAGTTTATCGGTCAGGCTCGAGCAGTACTTC. This rearrangement joins TRBV27 to TRBJ2-7; no clear D gene. The V and J ends lost 0 bases and 6 bases respectively, with 9 bases between them. CDR1 and CDR2 from the germline V gene are MNHEY and SMNVEV (reference sequence). This CDR3 has 13 amino acids.

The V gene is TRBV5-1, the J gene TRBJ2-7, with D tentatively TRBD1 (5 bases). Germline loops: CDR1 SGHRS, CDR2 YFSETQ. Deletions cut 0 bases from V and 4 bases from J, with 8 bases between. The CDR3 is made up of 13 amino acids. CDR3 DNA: TGCGCCAGCAGCTTGGCGCAGGGTTACGAGCAGTACTTC. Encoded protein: CASSLAQGYEQYF.

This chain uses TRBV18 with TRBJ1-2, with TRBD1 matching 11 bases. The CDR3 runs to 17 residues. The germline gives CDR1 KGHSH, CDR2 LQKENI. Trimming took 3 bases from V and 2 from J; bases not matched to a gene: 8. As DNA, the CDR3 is TGTGCCAGCTCACCCGGACAGGGGGCCGGGGGAAACTATGGCTACACCTTC. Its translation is CASSPGQGAGGNYGYTF.

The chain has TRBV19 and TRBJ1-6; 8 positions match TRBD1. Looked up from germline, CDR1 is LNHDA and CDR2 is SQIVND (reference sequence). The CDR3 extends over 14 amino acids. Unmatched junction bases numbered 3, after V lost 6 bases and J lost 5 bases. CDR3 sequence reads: CASSLDRDNSPLHF. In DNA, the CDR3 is TGTGCCAGTAGCCTGGACAGGGATAATTCACCCCTCCACTTT.